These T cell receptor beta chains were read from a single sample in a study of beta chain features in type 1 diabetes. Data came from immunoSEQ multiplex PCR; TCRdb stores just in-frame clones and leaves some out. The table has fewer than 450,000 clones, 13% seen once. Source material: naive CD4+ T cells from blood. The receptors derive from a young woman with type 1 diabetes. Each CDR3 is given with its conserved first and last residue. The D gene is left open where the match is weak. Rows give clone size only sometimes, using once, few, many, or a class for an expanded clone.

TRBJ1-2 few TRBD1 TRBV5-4 CASSRPGQGDYGYTF TGTGCCAGCAGCCGACCGGGACAGGGTGACTATGGCTACACCTTC
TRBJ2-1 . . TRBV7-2 CASSIRGYEQFF TGTGCCAGCAGCATTAGAGGGTATGAGCAGTTCTTC
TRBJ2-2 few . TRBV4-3 CASSQDGLSGNTGELFF TGCGCCAGCAGCCAAGATGGTTTGAGCGGGAACACCGGGGAGCTGTTTTTT
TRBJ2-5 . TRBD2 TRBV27 CASSLSIPSGGRIAGGQETQYF TGTGCCAGCAGTTTATCAATCCCCTCAGGGGGGAGAATAGCGGGAGGCCAAGAGACCCAGTACTTC
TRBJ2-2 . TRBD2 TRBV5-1 CASSPGTSAGGELFF TGCGCCAGCAGCCCAGGGACTAGCGCCGGCGGGGAGCTGTTTTTT
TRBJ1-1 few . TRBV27 CATGDTYTEAFF TGTGCCACCGGGGACACCTACACTGAAGCTTTCTTT
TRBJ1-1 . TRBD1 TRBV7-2 CASSSGGAVTEAFF TGTGCCAGCAGCTCAGGGGGCGCCGTGACTGAAGCTTTCTTT
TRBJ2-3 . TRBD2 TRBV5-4 CASSLYLAGGPTDTQYF TGTGCCAGCAGCTTGTACTTAGCGGGAGGGCCCACAGATACGCAGTATTTT
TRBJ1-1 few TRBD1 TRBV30 CAWSGQGDEAFF TGTGCCTGGAGTGGACAGGGGGATGAAGCTTTCTTT
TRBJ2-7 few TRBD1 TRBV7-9 CASSPRGPMDEQYF TGTGCCAGCAGCCCAAGGGGGCCTATGGACGAGCAGTACTTC
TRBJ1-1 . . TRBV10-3 CATAQTAKAFF TGTGCCACCGCCCAGACAGCCAAAGCTTTCTTT
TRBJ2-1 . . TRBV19 CASTSLSYNEQFF TGTGCCAGTACCTCCCTCTCCTACAATGAGCAGTTCTTC
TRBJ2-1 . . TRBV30 CAWRGLAGYNEQFF TGTGCCTGGAGGGGCCTAGCAGGTTACAATGAGCAGTTCTTC
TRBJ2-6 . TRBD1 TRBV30 CAWIAGGIGSGANVLTF TGTGCCTGGATCGCAGGGGGCATTGGGTCTGGGGCCAACGTCCTGACTTTC
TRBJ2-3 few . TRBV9 CASSQDWIDTQYF TGTGCCAGCAGCCAGGACTGGATAGATACGCAGTATTTT
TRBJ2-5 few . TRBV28 CASSLRRGLRETQYF TGTGCCAGCAGTTTACGTCGGGGTCTCCGGGAGACCCAGTACTTC
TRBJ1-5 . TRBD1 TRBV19 CASSKGTGDVYSNQPQHF TGTGCCAGTAGTAAGGGGACAGGGGATGTGTATAGCAATCAGCCCCAGCATTTT
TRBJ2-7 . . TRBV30 CAWSAGGLSEQYF TGTGCCTGGAGTGCAGGGGGGTTGTCCGAGCAGTACTTC
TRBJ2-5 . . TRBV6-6 CASRSGLEGETQYF TGTGCCAGCAGAAGTGGTTTGGAGGGAGAGACCCAGTACTTC
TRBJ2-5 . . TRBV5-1 CASSLDSYQETQYF TGCGCCAGCAGCTTAGACTCTTACCAAGAGACCCAGTACTTC
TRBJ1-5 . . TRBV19 CASSMRAGFNQPQHF TGTGCCAGTAGTATGCGGGCAGGATTCAATCAGCCCCAGCATTTT
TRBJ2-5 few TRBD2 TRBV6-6 CASSPGTRQETQYF TGTGCCAGCAGTCCCGGGACTAGGCAGGAGACCCAGTACTTC
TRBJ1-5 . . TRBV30 CAWSTGLSQPQHF TGTGCCTGGAGTACAGGTTTGAGTCAGCCCCAGCATTTT
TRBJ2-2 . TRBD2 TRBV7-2 CASRGGGRSSGELFF TGTGCCAGCAGGGGGGGCGGGAGGAGTTCCGGGGAGCTGTTTTTT
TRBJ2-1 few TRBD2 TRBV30 CAWAGLAENNEQFF TGTGCCTGGGCCGGACTAGCGGAAAACAATGAGCAGTTCTTC
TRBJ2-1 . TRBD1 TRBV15 CATSREQGLDEQFF TGTGCCACCAGCAGAGAACAGGGGCTCGATGAGCAGTTCTTC
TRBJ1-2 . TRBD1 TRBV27 CASSSTGSGGYTF TGTGCCAGCAGTTCGACAGGGTCGGGAGGCTACACCTTC
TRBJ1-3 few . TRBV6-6 CASGQLNSGNTIYF TGTGCCAGTGGGCAGCTAAACTCTGGAAACACCATATATTTT
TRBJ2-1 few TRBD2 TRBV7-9 CASSPGLAGSHEQFF TGTGCCAGCAGCCCCGGACTAGCGGGATCCCATGAGCAGTTCTTC
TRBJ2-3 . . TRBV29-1 CSVFYRFTDTQYF TGCAGCGTTTTTTACAGGTTCACAGATACGCAGTATTTT
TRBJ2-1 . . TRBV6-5 CASSYSWHNEQFF TGTGCCAGCAGTTACTCATGGCACAATGAGCAGTTCTTC
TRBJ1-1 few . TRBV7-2 CASSGGTPGSVAFF TGTGCCAGCAGCGGAGGAACACCTGGTTCGGTAGCTTTCTTT
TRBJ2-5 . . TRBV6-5 CASSAGRKETQYF TGTGCCAGCAGCGCGGGACGGAAAGAGACCCAGTACTTC
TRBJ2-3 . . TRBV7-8 CASSLVSGGDTQYF TGTGCCAGCAGCTTAGTTTCCGGGGGAGATACGCAGTATTTT
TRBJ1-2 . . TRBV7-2 CASSLGQNYGYTF TGTGCCAGCAGCTTAGGGCAGAACTATGGCTACACCTTC
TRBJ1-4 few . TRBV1 CTSSHINEHEEEKLFF TGCACCAGCAGCCATATAAATGAACATGAGGAGGAAAAACTGTTTTTT
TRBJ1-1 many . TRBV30 CAWSGQMNTEAFF TGTGCCTGGAGTGGACAGATGAACACTGAAGCTTTCTTT
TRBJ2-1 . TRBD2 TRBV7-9 CASSLVLAGYNEQFF TGTGCCAGCAGCTTAGTGCTAGCGGGCTACAATGAGCAGTTCTTC
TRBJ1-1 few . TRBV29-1 CSVVSYTEAFF TGCAGCGTTGTTTCGTACACTGAAGCTTTCTTT
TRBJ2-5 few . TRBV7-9 CASSLATGHLQETQYF TGTGCCAGCAGCTTAGCGACGGGACACTTACAAGAGACCCAGTACTTC
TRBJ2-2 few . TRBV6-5 CASSYPGGELFF TGTGCCAGCAGTTACCCCGGCGGGGAGCTGTTTTTT
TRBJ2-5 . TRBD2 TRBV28 CASSSPGTSQETQYF TGTGCCAGCAGTTCCCCCGGGACTAGTCAAGAGACCCAGTACTTC
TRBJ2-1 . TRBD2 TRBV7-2 CASSSGTINEQFF TGTGCCAGCAGCTCCGGGACTATCAATGAGCAGTTCTTC
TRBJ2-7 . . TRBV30 CACPQGFSSYEQYF TGTGCCTGCCCACAGGGTTTCAGCTCCTACGAGCAGTACTTC
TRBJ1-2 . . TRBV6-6 CASIDTGFYGYTF TGTGCCAGCATAGACACAGGCTTCTATGGCTACACCTTC
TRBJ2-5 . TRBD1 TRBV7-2 CASSLGITGGQETQYF TGTGCCAGCAGCTTAGGGATAACAGGGGGACAAGAGACCCAGTACTTC
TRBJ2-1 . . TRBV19 CASSSSIRGYEQFF TGTGCCAGTAGTTCCTCTATCAGGGGTTACGAGCAGTTCTTC
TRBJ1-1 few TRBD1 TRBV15 CATSKERTGGNTEAFF TGTGCCACCAGCAAGGAAAGGACAGGAGGGAACACTGAAGCTTTCTTT
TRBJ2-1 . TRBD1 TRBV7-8 CAASQGAFREQFF TGTGCCGCGTCGCAGGGGGCATTTCGTGAGCAGTTCTTC
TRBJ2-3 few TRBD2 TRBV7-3 CASRKAGGPTDTQYF TGTGCCAGCAGGAAAGCGGGAGGGCCAACAGATACGCAGTATTTT
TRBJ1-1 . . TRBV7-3 CASSPTTGITEAFF TGTGCCAGCAGCCCTACCACAGGTATTACTGAAGCTTTCTTT
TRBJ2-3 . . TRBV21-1 CASSKGAAGGTDTQYF TGTGCCAGCAGCAAAGGGGCGGCGGGAGGCACAGATACGCAGTATTTT
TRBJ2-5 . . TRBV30 CAWGWTFQETQYF TGTGCCTGGGGCTGGACTTTCCAAGAGACCCAGTACTTC
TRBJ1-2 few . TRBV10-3 CAISLQGSSYGYTF TGTGCCATCAGCCTACAGGGATCGTCCTATGGCTACACCTTC
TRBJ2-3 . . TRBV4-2 CASSSQVGGSLGDTQYF TGTGCCAGCAGCTCCCAAGTCGGAGGCTCCCTAGGGGATACGCAGTATTTT
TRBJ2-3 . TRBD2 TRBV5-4 CASSLFLSGATDTQYF TGTGCCAGCAGCTTGTTTCTAAGCGGGGCCACAGATACGCAGTATTTT
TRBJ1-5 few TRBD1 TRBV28 CASSAGTGRHSGNQPQHF TGTGCCAGCAGTGCCGGGACAGGGAGACACTCGGGGAATCAGCCCCAGCATTTT
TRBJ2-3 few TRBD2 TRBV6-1 CASRPMTSGRNTQYF TGTGCCAGCAGACCAATGACTAGCGGGAGAAATACGCAGTATTTT
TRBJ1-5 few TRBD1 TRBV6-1 CASGDSLNQPQHF TGTGCCAGCGGGGACAGCCTAAATCAGCCCCAGCATTTT
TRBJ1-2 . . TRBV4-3 CASSQAERGSYYGYTF TGCGCCAGCAGCCAAGCGGAACGGGGATCCTACTATGGCTACACCTTC